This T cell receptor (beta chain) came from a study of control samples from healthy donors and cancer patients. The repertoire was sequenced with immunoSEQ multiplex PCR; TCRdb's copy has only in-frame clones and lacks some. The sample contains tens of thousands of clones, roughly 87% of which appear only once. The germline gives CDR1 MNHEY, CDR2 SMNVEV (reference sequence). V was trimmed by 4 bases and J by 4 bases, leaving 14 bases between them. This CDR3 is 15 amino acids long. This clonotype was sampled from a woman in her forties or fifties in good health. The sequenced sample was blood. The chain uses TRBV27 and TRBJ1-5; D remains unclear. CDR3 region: CASSSQNGRNQPQHF. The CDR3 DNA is TGTGCCAGCAGTTCCCAAAACGGGAGGAATCAGCCCCAGCATTTT.